The present entry profiles one T cell receptor beta chain with its context. Its antigen is unknown. Genomic DNA (from each subset) was split evenly across several immunoSEQ plates. Profiling relied on immunoSEQ multiplex PCR, and the TCRdb table lists in-frame clones only, not all of them. The sample includes some 2.3 million clones, 80% to 95% of them seen just once. The source of the sample is a study of shared clonotypes between healthy human individuals. Study conclusions and caveats: Shared clonotypes: about 4.6% naive CD4, roughly 3.5% naive CD8, around 2.4% memory CD4, 0.35% to 0.5% memory CD8. It was the non-shared clonotypes that had lower generation probabilities than clonotypes shared by all four donors.

A CD45RA-negative memory subset and a CD45RA+ naive subset were separated from the CD4+ cells. Germline V gene sequence: CDR1 SGHTA, CDR2 FQGNSA. Between the trimmed V and J ends, which lost 8 bases and 7 bases, there was a span of 18 bases. The CDR3 covers 14 residues. The rearrangement uses TRBV7-2 and TRBJ1-5, with D perhaps matching TRBD1 (6 bases). The sequencing sample was made of naive CD4+ T cells from PBMCs. The subset was: CD45RA+ positively selected. This TCR was sampled from a man younger than 35 in good health. Some clones in this sample may be carry-over from other donors' samples. As DNA, the CDR3 is TGTGCCAGCGGGAGGGCAGGGGTAGGCCAGCCCCAGCATTTT. Its translation: CASGRAGVGQPQHF. The variable domain in full, completed from reference TRBV7-2 and TRBJ1-5, reads GAGVSQSPSNKVTEKGKDVELRCDPISGHTALYWYRQSLGQGLEFLIYFQGNSAPDKSGLPSDRFSAERTGGSVSTLTIQRTQQEDSAVYLCASGRAGVGQPQHFGDGTRLSIL.